The 30 T cell receptor beta chains reported below all come from one sample, sequenced in a study of human T cells and chemical hapten exposure. TCRdb reanalysed the RACE reads using MiXCR and keeps one entry per CDR3 protein. This table has approximately 370,000 distinct CDR3 sequences, over 5% appearing once. Time point specified: pre-sensitization, week 0. Treatment denoted: therapeutic diphenylcyclopropenone sensitization with weekly scalp DPC. The sample here was whole blood, taken in connection with sensitization to the hapten diphenylcyclopropenone (DPC). Every receptor here comes from a woman younger than 35 with alopecia areata. Some clones in this sample may be carry-over from other donors' samples.

This clonotype was picked up many times. This chain links TRBV25-1 with TRBJ1-4; 11 nucleotides line up with TRBD1. J lost 6 bases, V lost 3 bases, and 3 bases had no gene match. CDR3 size: 15 residues. In germline, CDR1 is MGHDK, CDR2 SYGVNS. The CDR3 nucleotides read TGTGCCAGCAGTGATGCGGGACAGGGGGATGAAAAACTGTTTTTT. As protein: CASSDAGQGDEKLFF.

This clonotype has ten or more counts. The rearrangement uses TRBV7-2 and TRBJ2-3; TRBD2 agrees at 8 bases. The CDR3 is 19 residues long. Germline trimming cut 5 bases from V and 3 bases from J; bases unmatched to any gene: 19. Germline CDR1 reads SGHTA; CDR2 reads FQGNSA. This CDR3 is CASSPRRAGGRILTDTQYF. The CDR3 DNA reads as TGTGCCAGCAGCCCGCGTCGGGCGGGGGGCCGGATATTGACAGATACGCAGTATTTT.

In its sample, this clonotype was seen many times. V usage is TRBV12-3 or TRBV12-4 and J usage is TRBJ1-5, with unresolved D. The CDR3 is 13 amino acids. V was shortened by 5 bases and J by 0 bases, with 5 bases between the two germline ends. The CDR3 DNA reads as TGTGCCAGCAGTATGAATAGCAATCAGCCCCAGCATTTT. Amino acids: CASSMNSNQPQHF.

This clonotype appeared many times. The genes are TRBV28 and TRBJ1-2; no reliable D call. The CDR3 is made up of 14 amino acids. Trimming removed 5 bases at V and 8 bases at J, with 18 bases between. Germline V lookup: CDR1 MDHEN, CDR2 SYDVKM. CDR3 in DNA: TGTGCCAGCAGTGGGGAACTCAGCAGCAGGGGCTACACCTTC. Its translation is CASSGELSSRGYTF.

The chain uses TRBV12-3 or TRBV12-4 and TRBJ2-1; 10 nucleotides agree with TRBD2. The CDR3 is 14 amino acids. V shed 5 bases and J 4 bases; nucleotides not matched to a gene: 2. CDR3 loop: CASSGAGGYNEQFF. The CDR3 nucleotides read TGTGCCAGCAGTGGAGCGGGGGGGTACAATGAGCAGTTCTTC.

This clonotype was seen only a few times. The chain couples TRBV3-1 to TRBJ1-1; TRBD1 agrees at 8 bases. With 6 bases clipped from V and 6 bases from J, the junction kept 6 bases outside the gene matches. The length of the CDR3 is 13 residues. Germline V lookup: CDR1 LGHDT, CDR2 YNNKEL (reference sequence). The CDR3 spells CASRIQGDPEAFF. For the CDR3, the DNA is TGTGCCAGCAGGATACAGGGGGACCCTGAAGCTTTCTTT.

This chain joins TRBV6-6 and TRBJ1-1, with TRBD1 as a possible D gene (6 bases). The CDR3 runs to 12 residues. Between the trimmed V and J ends, which lost 5 bases and 10 bases, there was a span of 14 bases. CDR1 and CDR2 from the germline V gene are MNHNY and SVGAGI (reference sequence). As DNA, the CDR3 is TGTGCCAGCAGTCCGAGGACAGCGTCAGCTTTCTTT. It codes for CASSPRTASAFF.

This clonotype occurred a few times. This chain links TRBV7-6 with TRBJ1-1, with D tentatively TRBD1 (6 bases). Trimming stripped 1 base from V and 3 bases from J, with 15 bases between. The CDR3 is 16 residues long. From germline, CDR1 is SGHVS and CDR2 FNYEAQ. Here the CDR3 DNA reads TGTGCCAGCAGCTTAGTGGACACAGGGTTTTACACTGAAGCTTTCTTT. Protein sequence: CASSLVDTGFYTEAFF.

This clonotype appeared a few times. The V call is TRBV5-4, the J call TRBJ1-2; D remains unclear. The CDR3 has 14 amino acids. The V and J ends lost 4 bases and 2 bases respectively, with 12 bases between them. Germline CDR1 and CDR2: SGHNT and YYREEE (reference sequence). In nucleotides, the CDR3 is TGTGCCAGCAGCCCGGCGTGGCAGAACTATGGCTACACCTTC. Amino acids: CASSPAWQNYGYTF.

In its sample, this clonotype was seen many times. The chain recombines TRBV29-1 with TRBJ1-1; D remains unclear. The germline CDR1 and CDR2 sequences are SQVTM and ANQGSEA. V lost 6 bases to trimming and J lost 0 bases, with 8 bases between them. The CDR3 consists of 12 residues. CDR3 nucleotide sequence: TGCAGCGTCGGGCTGATGAACACTGAAGCTTTCTTT. Its translation: CSVGLMNTEAFF. Together with reference TRBV29-1 and TRBJ1-1, the CDR3 gives the full variable domain: SAVISQKPSRDICQRGTSLTIQCQVDSQVTMMFWYRQQPGQSLTLIATANQGSEATYESGFVIDKFPISRPNLTFSTLTVSNMSPEDSSIYLCSVGLMNTEAFFGQGTRLTVV.

The CDR3 DNA is TGTGCCAGCAGGGGGCGGACTGAAAAACTGTTTTTT. It encodes CASRGRTEKLFF. V and J are TRBV27 and TRBJ1-4, with TRBD1 as a possible D gene (5 bases). The CDR3 is made up of 12 amino acids. Germline CDR1 reads MNHEY; CDR2 reads SMNVEV (reference sequence). Trimming removed 6 bases from V and 7 bases from J, with 9 bases in between.

The chain is built from TRBV20-1 and TRBJ1-1; D is undetermined. V was clipped by 0 bases and J by 4 bases, with 15 bases between them. The CDR3 loop spans 15 amino acids. Germline V lookup: CDR1 DFQATT, CDR2 SNEGSKA (reference sequence). The CDR3 coding sequence is TGCAGTGCTAGAGAATATGGAGGTTATAGCACTGAAGCTTTCTTT. Encoded protein: CSAREYGGYSTEAFF.

The chain has TRBV2 and TRBJ2-7, with D possibly matching TRBD1 (7 bases). The CDR3 extends over 12 amino acids. V lost 7 bases and J lost 7, with 14 bases in between. CDR1 is SNHLY, CDR2 FYNNEI, per germline. The DNA of the CDR3 is TGTGCCAGCATGGCAGGGGGGATAGAGCAGTACTTC. Translation gives CASMAGGIEQYF. The full variable domain, rest sourced from reference TRBV2 and TRBJ2-7, is EPEVTQTPSHQVTQMGQEVILRCVPISNHLYFYWYRQILGQKVEFLVSFYNNEISEKSEIFDDQFSVERPDGSNFTLKIRSTKLEDSAMYFCASMAGGIEQYFGPGTRLTVT.

This clonotype was seen only a few times. This sequence joins TRBV7-2 and TRBJ2-5; 10 bases are shared with TRBD2. V dropped 7 bases and J dropped 2; count of bases not matched to a gene: 4. Germline-derived CDR1 and CDR2 are SGHTA and FQGNSA. CDR3 length equals 14 residues. The CDR3 reads CASMTSGYQETQYF. The CDR3 DNA follows: TGTGCCAGCATGACTAGCGGGTATCAAGAGACCCAGTACTTC. Combining the CDR3 with reference TRBV7-2 and TRBJ2-5 gives the whole variable domain GAGVSQSPSNKVTEKGKDVELRCDPISGHTALYWYRQSLGQGLEFLIYFQGNSAPDKSGLPSDRFSAERTGGSVSTLTIQRTQQEDSAVYLCASMTSGYQETQYFGPGTRLLVL.

The V gene is TRBV10-3, the J gene TRBJ2-3; unclear D gene. Germline-derived CDR1 and CDR2 are ENHRY and SYGVKD. V lost 5 bases and J 4 bases, leaving 4 bases between the germline ends. The CDR3 covers 11 residues. CDR3 amino acids: CAISSPDTQYF. In DNA form, the CDR3 reads TGTGCCATCAGTAGTCCAGATACGCAGTATTTT.

Many counts were recorded for this clonotype. The chain carries TRBV9 and TRBJ1-4; D not resolved. CDR1 and CDR2 (germline): SGDLS, YYNGEE. The CDR3 sequence is 14 residues long. V was trimmed by 0 bases and J by 7 bases, leaving 10 bases between them. This CDR3 is CASSVGLSSEKLFF. In DNA, the CDR3 is TGTGCCAGCAGCGTAGGTCTAAGTTCTGAAAAACTGTTTTTT.

The V gene is TRBV3-1, the J gene TRBJ1-3; D may be TRBD1 (5 bases). V lost 3 bases, J lost 2 bases, and 8 bases lay in between. The CDR3 spans 14 residues. Per germline, CDR1 LGHDT and CDR2 YNNKEL (reference sequence). The CDR3 DNA follows: TGTGCCAGCAGCCATACAGGTACTGGAAACACCATATATTTT. Protein sequence: CASSHTGTGNTIYF.

V gene TRBV27 combines with J gene TRBJ2-1, with 7 nucleotides matching TRBD2. After removal of 7 bases from V and 8 bases from J, the junction contained 11 bases not matched to a gene. The CDR3 runs to 14 residues. CDR1 is MNHEY, CDR2 SMNVEV, per germline (reference sequence). The CDR3 region is CASTPWGEGDEQFF. Here the CDR3 DNA reads TGTGCCAGCACCCCTTGGGGGGAGGGCGATGAGCAGTTCTTC.

The table lists this clonotype with many counts. The chain recombines TRBV15 with TRBJ1-5; perhaps TRBD1 as D (6 bases). Germline loops: CDR1 LNHNV, CDR2 YYDKDF (reference sequence). Trimming stripped 0 bases from V and 5 bases from J, with 14 bases between. The CDR3 covers 16 residues. As DNA, the CDR3 is TGTGCCACCAGCAGAGACCTTAACAGGGTTGATCAGCCCCAGCATTTT. Protein: CATSRDLNRVDQPQHF.

V gene TRBV10-3 combines with J gene TRBJ2-3, with D tentatively TRBD1 (5 bases). In germline, CDR1 is ENHRY, CDR2 SYGVKD. Trimming removed 10 bases at V and 5 bases at J, with 13 bases between. This CDR3 comprises 12 residues. CDR3 nucleotide sequence: TGTGCCACCAAAGGGGATATAGATACGCAGTATTTT. As protein: CATKGDIDTQYF.

This clonotype was seen at least ten times. The chain carries TRBV7-9 and TRBJ1-1, with D perhaps matching TRBD1 (5 bases). The CDR3 totals 12 residues. Germline values: CDR1 SEHNR, CDR2 FQNEAQ (reference sequence). Trimming removed 5 bases at V and 7 bases at J, with 11 bases between. In nucleotides, the CDR3 is TGTGCCAGCAGCGCAACAGGCCTTGAAGCTTTCTTT. Protein product: CASSATGLEAFF.

V and J are TRBV24-1 and TRBJ2-1; weak D call: TRBD1 (5 bases). Germline V gene sequence: CDR1 KGHDR, CDR2 SFDVKD. The V gene lost 0 bases and the J gene lost 7 bases, with 12 bases spanning the gap. This CDR3 contains 15 residues. This CDR3 is CATSDLRQGRNEQFF. The CDR3 bases are TGTGCCACCAGTGATTTGCGTCAGGGTAGGAATGAGCAGTTCTTC.

This clonotype came up a few times. The chain uses TRBV10-3 and TRBJ2-5, with 8 nucleotides matching TRBD2. This CDR3 has 13 residues. Germline V CDR1 and CDR2: ENHRY, SYGVKD. The V gene end was trimmed by 8 bases and the J gene end by 5 bases; junction bases not matched to a gene: 7. For the CDR3, the DNA is TGTGCCATCCAACTAGCGGAAGGGGAGACCCAGTACTTC. Translated: CAIQLAEGETQYF.

This clonotype was detected a few times. The genes are TRBV18 and TRBJ1-1, with no clear D. The length of the CDR3 is 13 residues. In germline, CDR1 is KGHSH, CDR2 LQKENI. Trimming removed 3 bases at V and 4 bases at J, with 9 bases between. CDR3 in DNA: TGTGCCAGCTCACCGGCTCAGAGCACTGAAGCTTTCTTT. As protein: CASSPAQSTEAFF.

This clonotype has ten or more counts. The genes are TRBV9 and TRBJ2-5, with D possibly being TRBD2 (6 bases). Trimming stripped 2 bases from V and 7 bases from J, with 12 bases between. The germline gives CDR1 SGDLS, CDR2 YYNGEE. The CDR3 runs 13 residues. In DNA, the CDR3 is TGTGCCAGCAGCGTTGTAGCGGAAGGGACCCAGTACTTC. Translating it yields CASSVVAEGTQYF.

This clonotype has at least ten counts. The V and J genes are TRBV5-1 and TRBJ1-2; 11 positions match TRBD1. Germline V CDR1 and CDR2: SGHRS, YFSETQ. The CDR3 loop spans 15 amino acids. With 4 bases clipped from V and 4 bases from J, the junction kept 6 bases outside the gene matches. In nucleotides, the CDR3 is TGCGCCAGCAGCCCCGGGGACAGGGGGAGCTATGGCTACACCTTC. This sequence encodes CASSPGDRGSYGYTF.

There are a few counts of this clonotype. V usage is TRBV4-1 and J usage is TRBJ1-2, with D unclear. Trimming cost V 0 bases and J 4 bases, with 9 bases left between them. Per the germline V gene, CDR1 is MGHRA and CDR2 is YSYEKL. The length of the CDR3 is 14 residues. CDR3 in DNA: TGCGCCAGCAGCCAAGACGGAGCGTTCTATGGCTACACCTTC. Encoded protein: CASSQDGAFYGYTF.

This rearrangement joins TRBV12-3 or TRBV12-4 to TRBJ1-1; 8 positions agree with TRBD1. The ends lost 5 bases at V and 9 bases at J; junction bases unmatched: 5. The CDR3 is 12 amino acids. This CDR3 is CASSKGQVKAFF. DNA of the CDR3: TGTGCCAGCAGTAAGGGACAGGTTAAAGCTTTCTTT.

This clonotype was seen a few times. V usage is TRBV7-2 and J usage is TRBJ2-2, with D tentatively TRBD1 (5 bases). Per germline, CDR1 SGHTA and CDR2 FQGNSA. The CDR3 totals 15 residues. V lost 5 bases and J lost 7, with 17 bases in between. For the CDR3, the DNA is TGTGCCAGCAGCCTAGGAAGCAGGCAGGGCGGGGAGCTGTTTTTT. Translated: CASSLGSRQGGELFF.

The chain links TRBV5-1 to TRBJ2-7, with D unresolved. CDR3 length equals 16 residues. The V and J ends lost 1 base and 2 bases respectively, with 16 bases between them. CDR1 SGHRS and CDR2 YFSETQ come from the germline V gene. This chain's CDR3 is CASSLILTGLTYEQYF. In nucleotides, the CDR3 is TGCGCCAGCAGCTTGATCCTGACGGGCTTAACCTACGAGCAGTACTTC.